This passage covers 15 T cell receptor beta chains from one sample sequenced in a study of CD8+CD57+ T cells in acquired aplastic anemia. Genomic DNA, serving as template, underwent TCR beta VDJ and CDR3 profiling. MiXCR was run by TCRdb on the reads, yielding one entry per CDR3 protein. This sample carries about 160,000 distinct CDR3 sequences, about 48% of them seen once, and the ten largest clones take 0.8% to 1.1%. Sequencing used sorted CD4+, CD8+, or CD8+CD57+ T cells (not recorded which) from PBMCs. The receptors shown here come from a human donor in good health.

Relative to its sample, this clonotype is medium-sized. The V call is TRBV20-1, the J call TRBJ2-7; D ambiguous. Per germline, CDR1 DFQATT and CDR2 SNEGSKA (reference sequence). The CDR3 is 11 residues long. The ends were cut back, 5 bases at V and 3 bases at J, with 8 bases in the middle. CDR3 sequence (DNA): TGCAGTGCTGGCGTCGTCTACGAGCAGTACTTC. Translation: CSAGVVYEQYF.

This clonotype was counted a few times. The chain carries TRBV15 and TRBJ1-4; tentatively, D is TRBD1 (5 bases). V lost 3 bases and J 2 bases, leaving 19 bases between the germline ends. The CDR3 consists of 18 residues. Germline V CDR1 and CDR2: LNHNV, YYDKDF (reference sequence). CDR3 coding DNA: TGTGCCACCAGCAGGCGCCTGGGGGGGGGGAGGACTAATGAAAAACTGTTTTTT. It codes for CATSRRLGGGRTNEKLFF.

The V call is TRBV6-1, the J call TRBJ1-5; tentatively, D is TRBD1 (5 bases). The CDR3 sequence is 16 residues long. Germline V lookup: CDR1 MNHNS, CDR2 SASEGT. The V and J ends lost 2 bases and 3 bases respectively, with 14 bases between them. The CDR3 coding sequence is TGTGCCAGCAGTGAACGGGGACCTATGGACAATCAGCCCCAGCATTTT. Translation: CASSERGPMDNQPQHF.

The table lists this clonotype with a few counts. The chain couples TRBV10-3 to TRBJ2-3, with no clear D. The CDR3 runs 13 residues. Trimming removed 7 bases from V and 0 bases from J, with 8 bases in between. Per the germline V gene, CDR1 is ENHRY and CDR2 is SYGVKD. CDR3 DNA: TGTGCCATCACCCCTGGCAGCACAGATACGCAGTATTTT. Translation gives CAITPGSTDTQYF.

About this clonotype: A much more abundant neighbour one base away suggests this may be a read error. This rearrangement joins TRBV6-1 to TRBJ2-6, with 8 positions matching TRBD2. The CDR3 has 17 residues. Germline CDR1 and CDR2: MNHNS and SASEGT. After removal of 6 bases from V and 0 bases from J, the junction contained 7 bases not matched to a gene. The CDR3 coding sequence is TGTGCCAGCAGCAGACTAGCGAGGAACTCTGGGGCCAACGTCCTGACTTTC. The encoded protein is CASSRLARNSGANVLTF.

The table lists this clonotype with many counts. V and J are TRBV20-1 and TRBJ2-6; D call uncertain. V was cut by 6 bases and J by 1 base, with 4 bases left in between. CDR1 and CDR2 from the germline V gene are DFQATT and SNEGSKA (reference sequence). This CDR3 is built from 12 residues. CDR3 protein: CSAYSGANVLTF. The CDR3, as DNA: TGCAGTGCCTATTCTGGGGCCAACGTCCTGACTTTC.

This clonotype was seen once. This sequence may be a read error, since a much larger clone differs from it by one base. This chain connects TRBV5-1 to TRBJ1-5; D gene unclear. Germline-derived CDR1 and CDR2 are SGHRS and YFSETQ. CDR3 length: 15 residues. The CDR3 DNA follows: TGCGCCAGCAGCTTGGAAGGGAGCAACAATCGGCCCCAGCATTTT. Protein product: CASSLEGSNNRPQHF.

The V and J genes are TRBV7-2 and TRBJ2-2, with 7 bases fitting TRBD2. CDR1 is SGHTA, CDR2 FQGNSA, per germline. This CDR3 is built from 13 residues. The V segment lost 5 bases and the J segment 7 bases; nucleotides outside the gene matches: 4. In DNA, the CDR3 is TGTGCCAGCAGCATCAGGACTAGCGGGGAGCTGTTTTTT. Its translation: CASSIRTSGELFF.

The rearrangement uses TRBV20-1 and TRBJ1-5, with D perhaps TRBD1 (5 bases). This CDR3 has 13 amino acids. V was pared by 4 bases and J by 9 bases, with 16 bases between. The germline gives CDR1 DFQATT, CDR2 SNEGSKA (reference sequence). The DNA of the CDR3 is TGCAGTGCTAAGCCTCAGGGTGAAGGGCCCCAGCATTTT. Its translation is CSAKPQGEGPQHF.

Points on this clonotype: A much more abundant neighbour one base away suggests this may be a read error. CDR3 bases: TGTGCCAGCAGACACGTCCCAGCAAACACTGAAGCTTTCTTT. This gives the protein CASRHVPANTEAFF. The chain has TRBV2 and TRBJ1-1, with D unresolved. Germline V gives CDR1 SNHLY, CDR2 FYNNEI. The CDR3 contains 14 residues. Trimming took 6 bases from V and 2 from J, leaving 13 bases between them.

The CDR3 region has the DNA TGTGCCAGCAGTTCGGAGCGCGGAAACTACGAGCAGTACTTC. Amino acids: CASSSERGNYEQYF. V is TRBV7-2 and J is TRBJ2-7; D remains ambiguous. V gave up 6 bases and J gave up 3 bases, with 15 bases separating them. The germline CDR1 and CDR2 sequences are SGHTA and FQGNSA. The CDR3 consists of 14 residues.

Remarks on this clonotype: At one end the junction does not follow the germline gene, possibly because of a read error. The chain links TRBV20-1 to TRBJ1-2, with a weak D call TRBD1 (5 bases). The CDR3 runs 13 residues. CDR1 and CDR2 from the germline V gene are DFQATT and SNEGSKA (reference sequence). The CDR3 nucleotides read TGCAGTGCTCGAGATCGACAGTACTATGGCTACACCTTC. It specifies CSARDRQYYGYTF.

A word on this clonotype: At one end, the junction sequence differs from germline, possibly due to a read error. For the CDR3, the DNA is TGTGTCATCAGGGGGCGGACAGGGGCGGGTACAGATACGCAGTATTTT. Its translation is CVIRGRTGAGTDTQYF. This sequence joins TRBV10-3 and TRBJ2-3; 9 bases agree with TRBD1. CDR1 is ENHRY, CDR2 SYGVKD, per germline. The CDR3 contains 16 residues.

This clonotype was observed many times. The chain carries TRBV6-1 and TRBJ1-6; D may be TRBD1 (5 bases). CDR3 length: 16 residues. CDR1 and CDR2 (germline): MNHNS, SASEGT. Trimming removed 0 bases at V and 10 bases at J, with 16 bases between. The chain's CDR3 is CASSEAGPSRGSPLHF. CDR3 sequence (DNA): TGTGCCAGCAGTGAAGCGGGACCCTCCCGGGGCTCACCCCTCCACTTT.

The chain carries TRBV27 and TRBJ2-7; D is unclear. The V gene's germline CDR1 is MNHEY and CDR2 SMNVEV (reference sequence). The CDR3 runs 15 residues. V gave up 7 bases and J gave up 0 bases, with 16 bases separating them. The CDR3 DNA reads as TGTGCCAGCATGTCTGTGGCAGCGAGCTCCTACGAGCAGTACTTC. Its translation is CASMSVAASSYEQYF.